This TCR beta chain was found in a study of CD8+CD57+ T cells in acquired aplastic anemia. Investigators profiled TCR beta VDJ and CDR3 from genomic DNA template. Each CDR3 protein is one row after TCRdb ran MiXCR on the reads. In the table there are some 220,000 distinct CDR3 sequences, 34% of which are singletons. This clonotype was counted many times. The V gene lost 6 bases and the J gene lost 4 bases, with 18 bases spanning the gap. The CDR3 totals 14 residues. CDR1 is DFQATT and CDR2 is SNEGSKA in the germline V gene (reference sequence). The sequenced sample was sorted CD4+, CD8+, or CD8+CD57+ T cells (not recorded which) from PBMCs. V is TRBV20-1 and J is TRBJ2-5; D not resolved. This TCR derives from a human donor in good health, serving as a control. The CDR3 region has the DNA TGCAGTGCAGCTGCCGGGCCTCGCGGAGAGACCCAGTACTTC. Protein: CSAAAGPRGETQYF.